The 9 T cell receptor beta chains reported below all come from one sample, sequenced in a study of a mutant IDH1 vaccine in newly diagnosed glioma. The time point denotes: week 5, during vaccination. The content of each vaccine dose was 300 ug of mutant IDH1 20-mer peptide, and topical imiquimod accompanied it. TCRdb's copy holds only in-frame clones and misses some; the assay was immunoSEQ multiplex PCR. The data contain roughly 40,000 clones, about 89% of them singletons. Their antigens remain unidentified. The sequences come from PBMCs, collected from a glioma patient whose treatment included an IDH1 peptide vaccine. Source of these receptors: a man aged 50 to 60 with glioma.

This clone was detected only once. CDR3 region: CASSPKAQGSGYTF. Here the CDR3 DNA reads TGTGCCAGCTCACCGAAGGCACAGGGAAGCGGCTACACCTTC. The chain has TRBV18 and TRBJ1-2, with a possible D match to TRBD1 (6 bases). The germline V and J ends were trimmed by 3 bases and 8 bases, with 16 bases remaining between them. The germline CDR1 and CDR2 sequences are KGHSH and LQKENI. There are 14 residues in the CDR3.

The chain combines TRBV7-2 with TRBJ2-7; D is perhaps TRBD1 (6 bases). Germline V gives CDR1 SGHTA, CDR2 FQGNSA. This CDR3 comprises 14 residues. Trimming left V 1 base short and J 2 bases short, with 9 bases between. The CDR3 DNA sequence: TGTGCCAGCAGCTTAGGGACAGTGGCCTACGAGCAGTACTTC. Translating it yields CASSLGTVAYEQYF.

J is TRBJ2-1 and V is TRBV2, with D perhaps matching TRBD2 (6 bases). This CDR3 contains 15 residues. Germline CDR1 is SNHLY and CDR2 is FYNNEI. The V gene lost 8 bases and the J gene lost 0 bases, with 14 bases spanning the gap. The CDR3 loop reads CASGGTESSYNEQFF. In DNA, the CDR3 is TGTGCCAGCGGGGGGACGGAGAGCTCCTACAATGAGCAGTTCTTC.

This clone was picked up one time. The chain uses TRBV5-4 and TRBJ1-6; TRBD1 matches at 9 bases. The germline V gene has CDR1 SGHNT and CDR2 YYREEE (reference sequence). V lost 3 bases and J lost 0; bases outside the gene matches: 10. CDR3 length: 19 amino acids. CDR3 DNA: TGTGCCAGCAGCTGGGGACAGGGCTTCTCGAGCTCCTATAATTCACCCCTCCACTTT. It translates to CASSWGQGFSSSYNSPLHF.

The V call is TRBV6-6, the J call TRBJ2-5; tentative D call: TRBD1 (6 bases). Trimming removed 4 bases at V and 4 bases at J, with 16 bases between. The V gene's germline CDR1 is MNHNY and CDR2 SVGAGI (reference sequence). The CDR3 is made up of 15 amino acids. The CDR3 protein is CASSSTQGIGETQYF. The CDR3, as DNA: TGTGCCAGCAGTTCCACCCAGGGGATCGGAGAGACCCAGTACTTC.

The J gene is TRBJ1-6, the V gene TRBV27; D uncertain. Trimming removed 2 bases at V and 10 bases at J, with 12 bases between. The CDR3 length is 14 residues. Germline V gene data show CDR1 as MNHEY and CDR2 as SMNVEV (reference sequence). CDR3 protein: CASSLGGRVSPLHF. DNA of the CDR3: TGTGCCAGCAGTTTAGGAGGGAGAGTCTCACCCCTCCACTTT.

The V and J genes are TRBV7-2 and TRBJ1-2; no firm D call. Germline V gene sequence: CDR1 SGHTA, CDR2 FQGNSA. V dropped 1 base and J dropped 3 bases, with 6 bases sitting between them. The CDR3 loop spans 13 amino acids. CDR3 sequence (DNA): TGTGCCAGCAGCTTAGGCGGGTACTATGGCTACACCTTC. Amino acids: CASSLGGYYGYTF.

The chain's CDR3 is CASSPPGSYNSPLHF. In DNA form, the CDR3 reads TGTGCCAGCAGCCCCCCCGGATCCTATAATTCACCCCTCCACTTT. The chain joins TRBV7-2 to TRBJ1-6; D call uncertain. Germline CDR1 is SGHTA and CDR2 is FQGNSA. CDR3 length equals 15 residues. V was clipped by 5 bases and J by 1 base, with 9 bases between them.

The chain couples TRBV30 to TRBJ1-1; D gene unclear. Per the germline V gene, CDR1 is GTSNPN and CDR2 is SVGIG (reference sequence). The CDR3 runs 13 residues. Trimming removed 1 base at V and 0 bases at J, with 6 bases between. The CDR3 loop reads CAWSGPLNTEAFF. CDR3 coding DNA: TGTGCCTGGAGTGGACCCCTGAACACTGAAGCTTTCTTT.